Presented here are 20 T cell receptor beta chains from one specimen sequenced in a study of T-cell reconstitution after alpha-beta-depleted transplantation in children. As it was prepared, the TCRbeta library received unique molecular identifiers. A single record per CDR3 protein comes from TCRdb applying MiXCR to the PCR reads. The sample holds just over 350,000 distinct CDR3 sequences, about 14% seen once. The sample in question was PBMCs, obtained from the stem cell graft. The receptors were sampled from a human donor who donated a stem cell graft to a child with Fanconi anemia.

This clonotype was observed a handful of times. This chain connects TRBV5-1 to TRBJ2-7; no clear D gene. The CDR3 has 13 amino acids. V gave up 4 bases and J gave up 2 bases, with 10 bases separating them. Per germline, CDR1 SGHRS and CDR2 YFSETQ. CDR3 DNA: TGCGCCAGCAGCGCGAGTGGACCCTACGAGCAGTACTTC. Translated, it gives CASSASGPYEQYF. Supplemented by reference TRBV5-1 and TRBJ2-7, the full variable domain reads KAGVTQTPRYLIKTRGQQVTLSCSPISGHRSVSWYQQTPGQGLQFLFEYFSETQRNKGNFPGRFSGRQFSNSRSEMNVSTLELGDSALYLCASSASGPYEQYFGPGTRLTVT.

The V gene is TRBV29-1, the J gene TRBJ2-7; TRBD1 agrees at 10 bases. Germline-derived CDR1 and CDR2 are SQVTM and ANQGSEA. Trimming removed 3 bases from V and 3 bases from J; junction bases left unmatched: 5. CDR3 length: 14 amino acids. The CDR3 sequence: CSVDAGTGVYEQYF. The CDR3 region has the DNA TGCAGCGTTGACGCCGGGACAGGGGTCTACGAGCAGTACTTC.

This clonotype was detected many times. Written as DNA, the CDR3 is TGTGCCAGCAGCCGCCGACAGGGCTCTGGGGCCAACGTCCTGACTTTC. Translating it yields CASSRRQGSGANVLTF. This chain links TRBV7-8 with TRBJ2-6; 7 bases align to TRBD1. CDR1 and CDR2 from the germline V gene are SGHVS and FQNEAQ. V trimming: 5 bases; J trimming: 0 bases; junction bases outside the gene matches: 4. CDR3 size: 16 residues.

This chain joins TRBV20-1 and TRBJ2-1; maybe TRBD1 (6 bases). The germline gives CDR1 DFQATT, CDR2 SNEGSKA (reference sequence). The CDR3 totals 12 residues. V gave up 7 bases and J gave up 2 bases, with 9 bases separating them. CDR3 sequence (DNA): TGCAGTGGGGGGCGCACCTACAATGAGCAGTTCTTC. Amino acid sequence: CSGGRTYNEQFF.

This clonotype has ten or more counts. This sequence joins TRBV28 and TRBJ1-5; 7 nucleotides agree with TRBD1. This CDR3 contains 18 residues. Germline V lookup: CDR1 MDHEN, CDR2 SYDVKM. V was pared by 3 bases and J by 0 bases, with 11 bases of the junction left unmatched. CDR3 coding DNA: TGTGCCAGCAGTTTCGGAACCACAGGGGCCGTTAGCAATCAGCCCCAGCATTTT. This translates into CASSFGTTGAVSNQPQHF.

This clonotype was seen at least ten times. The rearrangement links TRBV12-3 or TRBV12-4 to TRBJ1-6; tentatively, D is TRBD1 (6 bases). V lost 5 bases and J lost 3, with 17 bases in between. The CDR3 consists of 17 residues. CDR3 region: CASSPGGGGGYNSPLHF. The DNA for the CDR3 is TGTGCCAGCAGTCCTGGTGGGGGAGGGGGCTATAATTCACCCCTCCACTTT.

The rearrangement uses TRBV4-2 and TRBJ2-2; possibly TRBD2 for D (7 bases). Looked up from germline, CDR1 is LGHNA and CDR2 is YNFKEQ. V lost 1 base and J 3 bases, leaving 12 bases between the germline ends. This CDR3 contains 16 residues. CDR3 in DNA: TGTGCCAGCAGCCAAGGCGAAGGGGGGGACACCGGGGAGCTGTTTTTT. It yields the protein CASSQGEGGDTGELFF.

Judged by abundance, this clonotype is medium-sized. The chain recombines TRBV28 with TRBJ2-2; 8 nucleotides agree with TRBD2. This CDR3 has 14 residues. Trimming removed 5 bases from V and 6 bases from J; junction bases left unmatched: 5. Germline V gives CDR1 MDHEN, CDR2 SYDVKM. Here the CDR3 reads CASSQTSAAGELFF. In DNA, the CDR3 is TGTGCCAGCAGTCAGACTAGCGCGGCCGGGGAGCTGTTTTTT.

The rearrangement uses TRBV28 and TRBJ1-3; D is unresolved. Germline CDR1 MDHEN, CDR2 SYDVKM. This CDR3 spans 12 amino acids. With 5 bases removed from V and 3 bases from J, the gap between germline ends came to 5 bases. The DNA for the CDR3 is TGTGCCAGCAGTACCGGTGGAAACACCATATATTTT. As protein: CASSTGGNTIYF.

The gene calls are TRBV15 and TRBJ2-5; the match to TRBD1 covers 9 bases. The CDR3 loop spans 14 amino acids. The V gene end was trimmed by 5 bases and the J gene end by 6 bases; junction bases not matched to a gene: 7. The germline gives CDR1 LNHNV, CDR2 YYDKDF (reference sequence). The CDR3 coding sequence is TGTGCCACCAGCGCGCACAGGGGGCAACAGACCCAGTACTTC. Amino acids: CATSAHRGQQTQYF.

This chain's CDR3 is CASSQKGLAGGPVTDTQYF. The CDR3 region has the DNA TGTGCCAGCAGCCAAAAGGGACTAGCGGGGGGGCCGGTGACAGATACGCAGTATTTT. The chain carries TRBV4-2 and TRBJ2-3; TRBD2 aligns across 16 bases. CDR3 length: 19 residues. V shed 2 bases and J 3 bases; nucleotides not matched to a gene: 8. CDR1 LGHNA and CDR2 YNFKEQ come from the germline V gene.

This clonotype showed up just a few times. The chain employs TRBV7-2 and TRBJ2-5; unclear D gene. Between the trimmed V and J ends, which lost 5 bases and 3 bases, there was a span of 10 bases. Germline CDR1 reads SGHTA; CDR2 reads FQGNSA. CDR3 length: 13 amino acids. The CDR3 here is CASSPNSKETQYF. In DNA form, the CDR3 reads TGTGCCAGCAGCCCTAACTCAAAAGAGACCCAGTACTTC.

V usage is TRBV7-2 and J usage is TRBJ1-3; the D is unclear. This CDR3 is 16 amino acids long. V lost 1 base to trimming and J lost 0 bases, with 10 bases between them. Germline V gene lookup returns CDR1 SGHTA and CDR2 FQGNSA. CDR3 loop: CASSLVPTLSGNTIYF. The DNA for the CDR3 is TGTGCCAGCAGCTTAGTCCCGACCCTCTCTGGAAACACCATATATTTT.

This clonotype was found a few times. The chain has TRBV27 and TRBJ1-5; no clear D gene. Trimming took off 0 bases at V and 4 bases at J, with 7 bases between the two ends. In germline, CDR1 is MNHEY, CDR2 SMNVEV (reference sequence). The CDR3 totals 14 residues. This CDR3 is CASSLSFPNQPQHF. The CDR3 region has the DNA TGTGCCAGCAGTTTATCGTTCCCAAATCAGCCCCAGCATTTT.

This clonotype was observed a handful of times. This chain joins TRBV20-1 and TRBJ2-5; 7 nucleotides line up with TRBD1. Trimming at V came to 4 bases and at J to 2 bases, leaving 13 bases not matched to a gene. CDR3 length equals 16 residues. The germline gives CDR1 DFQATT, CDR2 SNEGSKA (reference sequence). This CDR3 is CSATDTGDLLQETQYF. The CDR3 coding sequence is TGCAGTGCTACTGACACAGGGGACCTCCTTCAAGAGACCCAGTACTTC.

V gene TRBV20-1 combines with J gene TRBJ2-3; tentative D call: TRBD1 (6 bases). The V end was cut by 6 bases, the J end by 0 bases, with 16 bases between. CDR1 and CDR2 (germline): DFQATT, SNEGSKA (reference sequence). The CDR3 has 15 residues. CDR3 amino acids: CSASPSDSSTDTQYF. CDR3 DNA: TGCAGTGCCTCGCCCTCGGACAGTAGCACAGATACGCAGTATTTT.

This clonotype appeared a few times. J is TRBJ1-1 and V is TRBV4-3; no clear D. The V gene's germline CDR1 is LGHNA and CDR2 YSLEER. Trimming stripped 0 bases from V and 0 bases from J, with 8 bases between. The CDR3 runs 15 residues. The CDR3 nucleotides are TGCGCCAGCAGCCAAGATTCCGCAGTGAACACTGAAGCTTTCTTT. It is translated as CASSQDSAVNTEAFF.

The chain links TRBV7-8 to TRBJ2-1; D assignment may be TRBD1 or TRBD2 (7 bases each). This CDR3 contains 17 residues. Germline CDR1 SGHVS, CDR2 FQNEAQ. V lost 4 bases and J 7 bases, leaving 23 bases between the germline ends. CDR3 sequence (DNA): TGTGCCAGCAGCTCCCAAGGGGGGGCAGGGGGGCGAAATGAGCAGTTCTTC. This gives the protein CASSSQGGAGGRNEQFF.

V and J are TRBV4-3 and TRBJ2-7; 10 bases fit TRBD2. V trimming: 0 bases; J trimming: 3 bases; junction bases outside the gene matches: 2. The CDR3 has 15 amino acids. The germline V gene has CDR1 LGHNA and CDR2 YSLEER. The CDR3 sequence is CASSQELAGHYEQYF. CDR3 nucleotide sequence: TGCGCCAGCAGCCAAGAACTAGCGGGACACTACGAGCAGTACTTC.

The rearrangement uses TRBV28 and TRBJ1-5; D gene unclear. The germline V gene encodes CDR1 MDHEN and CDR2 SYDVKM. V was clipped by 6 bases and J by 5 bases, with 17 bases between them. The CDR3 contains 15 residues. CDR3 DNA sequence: TGTGCCAGCAGCACAATAGGACGCCAGGATCAGCCCCAGCATTTT. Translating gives CASSTIGRQDQPQHF.